The 18 T cell receptor beta chains below all came from one sample that was sequenced in a study of early T cells in non-severe SARS-CoV-2 infection. TCRdb reprocessed the 5' RACE reads with MiXCR, giving one entry per CDR3 protein. The sample includes around 37,000 distinct CDR3 sequences, approximately 10% of them seen just once. The material sequenced was whole blood. These receptor sequences come from an adult who was a healthcare worker with PCR-confirmed SARS-CoV-2 infection or an uninfected control (not recorded which).

In its sample, this clonotype was seen a few times. This rearrangement joins TRBV28 to TRBJ2-3; no clear D. V was shortened by 8 bases and J by 1 base, with 7 bases between the two germline ends. The CDR3 totals 12 residues. Germline V gene data show CDR1 as MDHEN and CDR2 as SYDVKM. The CDR3 spells CASSHGTDTQYF. CDR3 in DNA: TGTGCCAGCTCCCACGGCACAGATACGCAGTATTTT.

About this clonotype itself: Germline and junction disagree at one end, which may indicate a read error. The chain carries TRBV2 and TRBJ2-1, with 7 bases lining up with TRBD2. CDR3 size: 17 residues. Germline V gives CDR1 SNHLY, CDR2 FYNNEI. In nucleotides, the CDR3 is TGTGCCAACAGTGAAAGGGTTGGGAGGGCACTCTACAATGAGCAGTTCTTC. This translates into CANSERVGRALYNEQFF. Full variable domain (rest looked up from reference TRBV2 and TRBJ2-1): EPEVTQTPSHQVTQMGQEVILRCVPISNHLYFYWYRQILGQKVEFLVSFYNNEISEKSEIFDDQFSVERPDGSNFTLKIRSTKLEDSAMYFCANSERVGRALYNEQFFGPGTRLTVL.

The genes are TRBV27 and TRBJ2-7, with D tentatively TRBD2 (7 bases). CDR1 and CDR2 from the germline V gene are MNHEY and SMNVEV (reference sequence). V shed 3 bases and J shed 5 bases, with 11 bases lying between them. The CDR3 contains 13 residues. CDR3 sequence (DNA): TGTGCCAGCAGTTTTCGGGGGGCGGACGAGCAGTACTTC. Translating it yields CASSFRGADEQYF.

This clonotype showed up just a few times. The rearrangement joins TRBV5-4 to TRBJ2-1; TRBD1 is a possible D gene (6 bases). This CDR3 is built from 16 residues. V shed 4 bases and J shed 1 base, with 15 bases lying between them. Per germline, CDR1 SGHNT and CDR2 YYREEE (reference sequence). DNA of the CDR3: TGTGCCAGCAGCCCCGGACAGCTCCCATCCTACAATGAGCAGTTCTTC. It translates to CASSPGQLPSYNEQFF.

This clonotype is medium-sized (0.01 to 0.1%) within its sample. The chain employs TRBV5-1 and TRBJ2-3, with TRBD2 matching 11 bases. The CDR3 has 18 residues. V lost 4 bases to trimming and J lost 2 bases; unmatched junction nucleotides: 12. From germline, CDR1 is SGHRS and CDR2 YFSETQ. The CDR3 protein is CASSLRLAGRFYTDTQYF. The CDR3 DNA reads TGCGCCAGCAGCCTGAGACTAGCGGGAAGGTTTTACACAGATACGCAGTATTTT.

This clonotype has ten or more counts. The chain carries TRBV2 and TRBJ1-2, with 7 positions matching TRBD1. Looked up from germline, CDR1 is SNHLY and CDR2 is FYNNEI. The CDR3 contains 17 residues. V shed 4 bases, J shed 1 base, and the junction held 12 bases outside the gene matches. CDR3 sequence reads: CASSGGGAVGSNYGYTF. The CDR3 DNA is TGTGCCAGCAGTGGAGGGGGCGCAGTGGGAAGTAACTATGGCTACACCTTC.

The V and J genes are TRBV29-1 and TRBJ1-1; TRBD1 might be the D (5 bases). The germline V gene encodes CDR1 SQVTM and CDR2 ANQGSEA. This CDR3 region has 11 residues. The V end lost 0 bases, the J end lost 8 bases, and 7 bases lay between the germline ends. The CDR3 loop is CSVEEGGEAFF. The CDR3 DNA follows: TGCAGCGTTGAAGAGGGGGGGGAAGCTTTCTTT.

This clonotype was observed at least ten times. The chain is built from TRBV6-6 and TRBJ1-1, with 7 bases matching TRBD1. CDR3 length: 15 residues. V lost 6 bases and J lost 4; bases outside the gene matches: 11. The germline CDR1 and CDR2 sequences are MNHNY and SVGAGI (reference sequence). CDR3: CASRDPTGSGTEAFF. DNA for the CDR3: TGTGCCAGCAGGGACCCGACAGGGAGCGGCACTGAAGCTTTCTTT.

Many counts were recorded for this clonotype. The genes are TRBV15 and TRBJ1-5; the D is unclear. The CDR3 is 12 residues long. The V and J ends lost 3 bases and 5 bases respectively, with 5 bases between them. CDR1 and CDR2 (germline): LNHNV, YYDKDF (reference sequence). The CDR3 DNA is TGTGCCACCAGCAGGGGGTATCAGCCCCAGCATTTT. Protein product: CATSRGYQPQHF. The whole variable domain, filled in from reference TRBV15 and TRBJ1-5, reads DAMVIQNPRYQVTQFGKPVTLSCSQTLNHNVMYWYQQKSSQAPKLLFHYYDKDFNNEADTPDNFQSRRPNTSFCFLDIRSPGLGDTAMYLCATSRGYQPQHFGDGTRLSIL.

The rearrangement joins TRBV2 to TRBJ2-3; TRBD2 agrees at 7 bases. From germline, CDR1 is SNHLY and CDR2 FYNNEI. J was trimmed by 1 base and V by 10 bases; bases with no gene match: 8. The CDR3 length is 14 residues. The CDR3 reads CATSVTSGTDTQYF. DNA of the CDR3: TGTGCCACCTCGGTAACTAGCGGCACAGATACGCAGTATTTT.

A few counts support this clonotype. The V gene is TRBV7-9, the J gene TRBJ2-2; no clear D gene. V lost 1 base, J lost 4 bases, and 13 bases lay in between. CDR3 length equals 16 residues. Germline CDR1 SEHNR, CDR2 FQNEAQ (reference sequence). The CDR3 sequence: CASSLVSGYGTGELFF. The CDR3 DNA sequence: TGTGCCAGCAGCTTAGTGTCTGGGTACGGCACCGGGGAGCTGTTTTTT.

This clonotype was seen repeatedly, ten times or more. This sequence joins TRBV29-1 and TRBJ1-1; TRBD1 agrees at 7 bases. Germline V gene data show CDR1 as SQVTM and CDR2 as ANQGSEA. V lost 1 base and J lost 10; bases outside the gene matches: 15. This CDR3 has 15 residues. CDR3 sequence: CSVEGQGGRRIGAFF. In DNA form, the CDR3 reads TGCAGCGTTGAAGGACAGGGCGGCCGGCGGATTGGAGCTTTCTTT.

This clonotype was seen at least ten times. The V gene is TRBV29-1, the J gene TRBJ1-1; TRBD1 aligns across 9 bases. Germline trimming cut 4 bases from V and 8 bases from J; bases unmatched to any gene: 2. CDR1 is SQVTM, CDR2 ANQGSEA, per germline. The CDR3 runs 11 residues. CDR3 nucleotides: TGCAGCGTTGGGGGGACAGGGGAAGCTTTCTTT. It codes for CSVGGTGEAFF.

This clonotype was seen only a few times. The chain recombines TRBV7-3 with TRBJ1-1; D is undetermined. The V gene's germline CDR1 is SGHTA and CDR2 FQGTGA. This CDR3 is built from 13 residues. Trimming removed 5 bases at V and 0 bases at J, with 7 bases between. CDR3 sequence reads: CASSPHVNTEAFF. The CDR3 coding sequence is TGTGCCAGCAGCCCACATGTGAACACTGAAGCTTTCTTT.

This clonotype was counted at least ten times. In nucleotides, the CDR3 is TGTGCCAGTAGTCCTACGGGGGGCGTCTCCTACAATGAGCAGTTCTTC. Protein product: CASSPTGGVSYNEQFF. This chain connects TRBV19 to TRBJ2-1, with D perhaps TRBD2 (7 bases). The CDR3 has 16 residues. Looked up from germline, CDR1 is LNHDA and CDR2 is SQIVND (reference sequence). Trimming removed 5 bases at V and 0 bases at J, with 14 bases between. The variable domain in full, with the rest retrieved from reference TRBV19 and TRBJ2-1, is DGGITQSPKYLFRKEGQNVTLSCEQNLNHDAMYWYRQDPGQGLRLIYYSQIVNDFQKGDIAEGYSVSREKKESFPLTVTSAQKNPTAFYLCASSPTGGVSYNEQFFGPGTRLTVL.

This clonotype was counted a few times. The V call is TRBV29-1, the J call TRBJ1-1; 7 bases line up with TRBD1. The J segment lost 3 bases and the V segment lost 4 bases, leaving 5 bases of the junction unmatched. This CDR3 is built from 13 residues. Germline V lookup: CDR1 SQVTM, CDR2 ANQGSEA. The chain's CDR3 is CSVARQGDTEAFF. CDR3 nucleotides: TGCAGCGTTGCGCGACAGGGCGACACTGAAGCTTTCTTT.

This clonotype was counted many times. The chain is built from TRBV10-3 and TRBJ1-4; 8 bases line up with TRBD1. The germline CDR1 and CDR2 sequences are ENHRY and SYGVKD. V shed 2 bases and J 10 bases; nucleotides not matched to a gene: 15. This CDR3 is built from 17 residues. In DNA form, the CDR3 reads TGTGCCATCAGTGAGGGCCGGGCGGCAGGGGGCTATGGAAAACTGTTTTTT. Its protein product is CAISEGRAAGGYGKLFF.

This clonotype was seen many times. V usage is TRBV18 and J usage is TRBJ2-7, with 9 bases aligning to TRBD1. Looked up from germline, CDR1 is KGHSH and CDR2 is LQKENI. V shed 0 bases and J 4 bases; nucleotides not matched to a gene: 7. The CDR3 is 16 amino acids. In nucleotides, the CDR3 is TGTGCCAGCTCACCACCTATGAGGACAGGGGATTACGAGCAGTACTTC. The encoded protein is CASSPPMRTGDYEQYF.